This T cell receptor beta chain was sequenced for a study of blood T cells in healthy people across ages. From germline, CDR1 is SGDLS and CDR2 YYNGEE. Trimming shortened V by 3 bases and J by 3 bases, and 22 bases separated the two germline ends. This CDR3 has 17 residues. A remark on this clonotype: What it binds is unknown.

Using a J-beta primer mix together with a sample-barcoded 5' primer, a second PCR was run for about 7 to 12 cycles. TCRdb processed the 5' RACE reads anew with MiXCR; each CDR3 protein has one entry. The table lists about 1.8 million distinct CDR3 sequences, about 50% of them singletons, with more than 2% in the top ten. The study's findings and limits: Changes seen in expanded clonotypes were possibly confounded by donor CMV status left unknown.

The rearrangement links TRBV9 to TRBJ2-7; D unresolved. The sequence came from a woman in her thirties or forties in good health. The specimen was blood. The CDR3 protein is CASSADRHIARGYEQYF. The CDR3 DNA is TGTGCCAGCAGCGCCGATCGACACATAGCCCGTGGCTACGAGCAGTACTTC.